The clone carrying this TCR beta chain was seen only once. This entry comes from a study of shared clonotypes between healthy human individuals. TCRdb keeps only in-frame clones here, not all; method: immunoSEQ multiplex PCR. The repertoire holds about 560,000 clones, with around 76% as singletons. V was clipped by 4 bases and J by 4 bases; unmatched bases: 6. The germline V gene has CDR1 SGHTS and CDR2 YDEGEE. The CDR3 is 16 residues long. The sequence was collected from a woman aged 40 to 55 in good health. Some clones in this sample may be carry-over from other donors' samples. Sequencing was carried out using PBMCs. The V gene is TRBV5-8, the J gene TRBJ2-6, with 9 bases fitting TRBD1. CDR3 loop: CASSRDRVAGANVLTF. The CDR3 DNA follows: TGTGCCAGCAGCCGGGACAGGGTAGCAGGGGCCAACGTCCTGACTTTC.